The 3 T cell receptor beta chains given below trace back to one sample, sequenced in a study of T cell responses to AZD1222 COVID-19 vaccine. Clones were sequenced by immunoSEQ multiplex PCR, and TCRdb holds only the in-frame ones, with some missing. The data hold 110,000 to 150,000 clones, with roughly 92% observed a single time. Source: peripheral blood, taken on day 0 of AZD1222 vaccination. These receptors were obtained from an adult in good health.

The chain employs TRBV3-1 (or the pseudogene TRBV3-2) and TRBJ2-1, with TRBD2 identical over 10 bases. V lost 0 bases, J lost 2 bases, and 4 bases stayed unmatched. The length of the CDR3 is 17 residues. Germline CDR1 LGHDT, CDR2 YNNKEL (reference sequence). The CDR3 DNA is TGTGCCAGCAGCCAAGAATGGGGACTAGCGACCTACAATGAGCAGTTCTTC. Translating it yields CASSQEWGLATYNEQFF.

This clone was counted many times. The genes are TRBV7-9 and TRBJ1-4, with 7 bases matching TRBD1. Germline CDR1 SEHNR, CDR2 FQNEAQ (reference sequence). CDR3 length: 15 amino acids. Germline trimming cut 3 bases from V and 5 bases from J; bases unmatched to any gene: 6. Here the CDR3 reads CASSFQQGSNEKLFF. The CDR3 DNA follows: TGTGCCAGCAGCTTCCAACAGGGGAGCAATGAAAAACTGTTTTTT.

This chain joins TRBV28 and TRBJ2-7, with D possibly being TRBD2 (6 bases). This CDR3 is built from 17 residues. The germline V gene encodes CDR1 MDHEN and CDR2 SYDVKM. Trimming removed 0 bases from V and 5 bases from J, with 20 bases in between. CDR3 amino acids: CASSLWQAPGGPDEQYF. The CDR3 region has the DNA TGTGCCAGCAGTTTATGGCAGGCCCCCGGAGGGCCCGACGAGCAGTACTTC.